Below are 24 T cell receptor beta chains sequenced from a single sample in a study of cytomegalovirus exposure and HLA in healthy donors. Only in-frame clones appear in the TCRdb table, and some are missing; sequencing was by immunoSEQ multiplex PCR. The sample consists of roughly 120,000 clones, roughly 87% of them appearing once. The source material was PBMCs. The receptors were sampled from a woman between 18 and 29 years old in good health and CMV-seronegative.

This clone was recorded once. The V gene is TRBV4-1, the J gene TRBJ2-3; D not certain. There are 15 residues in the CDR3. With 1 base removed from V and 2 bases from J, the gap between germline ends came to 10 bases. The germline CDR1 and CDR2 sequences are MGHRA and YSYEKL. CDR3 DNA sequence: TGCGCCAGCAGCCAAGTCAACCGGGTCACAGATACGCAGTATTTT. This gives the protein CASSQVNRVTDTQYF.

The chain is built from TRBV27 and TRBJ2-3; possibly TRBD2 for D (5 bases). The CDR3 sequence is 13 residues long. Between the trimmed V and J ends, which lost 5 bases and 0 bases, there was a span of 6 bases. Germline V gene sequence: CDR1 MNHEY, CDR2 SMNVEV (reference sequence). The CDR3 reads CASSRLSTDTQYF. The CDR3 nucleotides are TGTGCCAGCAGTAGACTAAGCACAGATACGCAGTATTTT.

V is TRBV7-2 and J is TRBJ2-7; D ambiguous. There are 12 residues in the CDR3. CDR1 and CDR2 from the germline V gene are SGHTA and FQGNSA. V shed 5 bases and J shed 3 bases, with 8 bases lying between them. The CDR3, as DNA: TGTGCCAGCAGCCTATCTGACTACGAGCAGTACTTC. Encoded protein: CASSLSDYEQYF.

This sequence joins TRBV7-9 and TRBJ2-3, with 13 bases that match TRBD2. Germline V lookup: CDR1 SEHNR, CDR2 FQNEAQ (reference sequence). The CDR3 length is 16 residues. V shed 5 bases and J 5 bases; nucleotides not matched to a gene: 7. The CDR3 is CASSPWTSGSGDTQYF. CDR3 in DNA: TGTGCCAGCAGCCCTTGGACTAGCGGGAGTGGAGATACGCAGTATTTT.

The sample holds a few counts of this clone. The V and J genes are TRBV28 and TRBJ2-7; 8 bases match TRBD1. In germline, CDR1 is MDHEN, CDR2 SYDVKM. With 3 bases clipped from V and 0 bases from J, the junction kept 7 bases outside the gene matches. The CDR3 length is 16 residues. The CDR3 sequence is CASSFLDRASSYEQYF. The DNA for the CDR3 is TGTGCCAGCAGTTTTCTGGACAGGGCAAGCTCCTACGAGCAGTACTTC.

V and J are TRBV13 and TRBJ1-5; D call uncertain. CDR1 and CDR2 (germline): PRHDT, FYEKMQ (reference sequence). The CDR3 contains 14 residues. V was trimmed by 5 bases and J by 9 bases, leaving 17 bases between them. The CDR3 sequence is CASSAGPTVPPQHF. The CDR3, as DNA: TGTGCCAGCAGCGCGGGTCCGACGGTTCCGCCCCAGCATTTT.

V usage is TRBV7-3 and J usage is TRBJ2-2; TRBD1 is a possible D gene (5 bases). Germline V gene data show CDR1 as SGHTA and CDR2 as FQGTGA. This CDR3 is built from 17 residues. V was cut by 2 bases and J by 5 bases, with 18 bases left in between. CDR3 DNA sequence: TGTGCCAGCAGCTTATTTGCCAACACAGGAGATACCGGGGAGCTGTTTTTT. Translation gives CASSLFANTGDTGELFF.

The chain couples TRBV11-2 to TRBJ2-7; 8 nucleotides align to TRBD1. V lost 1 base to trimming and J lost 2 bases; unmatched junction nucleotides: 7. Germline V gives CDR1 SGHAT, CDR2 FQNNGV. The CDR3 has 16 amino acids. The DNA of the CDR3 is TGTGCCAGCAGCTTAGCCAGGGGGCTAGGGACCTACGAGCAGTACTTC. It encodes CASSLARGLGTYEQYF.

The chain recombines TRBV7-9 with TRBJ1-5, with no clear D. The V end was cut by 5 bases, the J end by 9 bases, with 26 bases between. This CDR3 contains 17 residues. Germline-derived CDR1 and CDR2 are SEHNR and FQNEAQ (reference sequence). DNA for the CDR3: TGTGCCAGCAGCGACCAAGCGGCTGCCGGGGTCCTTGGGCCCCAGCATTTT. Protein: CASSDQAAAGVLGPQHF.

This clone has just a few counts. The chain links TRBV7-2 to TRBJ2-7; TRBD2 is a possible D gene (7 bases). Between the trimmed V and J ends, which lost 5 bases and 3 bases, there was a span of 14 bases. CDR3 size: 14 residues. CDR1 is SGHTA and CDR2 is FQGNSA in the germline V gene. The CDR3 spells CASSHQGGDYEQYF. The CDR3 DNA follows: TGTGCCAGCAGCCATCAAGGGGGGGACTACGAGCAGTACTTC.

The CDR3 protein is CAISDRRDEQFF. In DNA form, the CDR3 reads TGTGCCATCAGCGACCGGCGGGATGAGCAGTTCTTC. The chain uses TRBV10-3 and TRBJ2-1, with a weak D call TRBD2 (5 bases). Germline V gene data show CDR1 as ENHRY and CDR2 as SYGVKD. The CDR3 is 12 residues long. Trimming took 6 bases from V and 8 from J, leaving 11 bases between them.

V is TRBV5-4 and J is TRBJ2-1; 11 positions match TRBD2. From germline, CDR1 is SGHNT and CDR2 YYREEE (reference sequence). The CDR3 runs to 16 residues. V trimming: 4 bases; J trimming: 5 bases; junction bases outside the gene matches: 8. CDR3 DNA: TGTGCCAGCAGCCTAGGGACTAGCGGAGAAAACAATGAGCAGTTCTTC. Translating gives CASSLGTSGENNEQFF.

The rearrangement joins TRBV5-6 to TRBJ1-1; D unclear. Germline lookup yields CDR1 SGHDT and CDR2 YYEEEE. The V end lost 4 bases, the J end lost 7 bases, and 17 bases lay between the germline ends. The CDR3 runs to 14 residues. CDR3 sequence reads: CASSLRGLDLEAFF. CDR3 DNA sequence: TGTGCCAGCAGCCTCCGAGGGTTAGACCTTGAAGCTTTCTTT. The full variable domain, rest sourced from reference TRBV5-6 and TRBJ1-1, is DAGVTQSPTHLIKTRGQQVTLRCSPKSGHDTVSWYQQALGQGPQFIFQYYEEEERQRGNFPDRFSGHQFPNYSSELNVNALLLGDSALYLCASSLRGLDLEAFFGQGTRLTVV.

The rearrangement uses TRBV19 and TRBJ1-5; D might be TRBD1 (5 bases). The CDR3 covers 16 residues. From germline, CDR1 is LNHDA and CDR2 SQIVND (reference sequence). Trimming took off 2 bases at V and 7 bases at J, with 18 bases between the two ends. The CDR3 region has the DNA TGTGCCAGTAGTATACCCTCTCCCCAGGGAATCCAGCCCCAGCATTTT. Protein product: CASSIPSPQGIQPQHF.

The chain employs TRBV19 and TRBJ2-3; 7 bases fit TRBD2. The CDR3 consists of 14 residues. V was pared by 8 bases and J by 7 bases, with 12 bases of the junction left unmatched. The germline CDR1 and CDR2 sequences are LNHDA and SQIVND (reference sequence). The CDR3 coding sequence is TGTGCCAGTGGTAGCGGGTTCGATACAAATACGCAGTATTTT. It specifies CASGSGFDTNTQYF.

The chain couples TRBV28 to TRBJ2-7, with a tentative D call TRBD1 (6 bases). V shed 2 bases and J shed 3 bases, with 11 bases lying between them. The CDR3 is 14 residues long. Germline V gene data show CDR1 as MDHEN and CDR2 as SYDVKM. The DNA for the CDR3 is TGTGCCAGCAGTTTACTCCAGGGGCGCTACGAGCAGTACTTC. Translated, it gives CASSLLQGRYEQYF.

The chain carries TRBV4-3 and TRBJ2-3; 10 bases agree with TRBD1. V lost 1 base to trimming and J lost 4 bases; unmatched junction nucleotides: 5. Germline V gene lookup returns CDR1 LGHNA and CDR2 YSLEER. The CDR3 covers 16 residues. The CDR3 sequence: CASSQAGQGKSDTQYF. The CDR3, as DNA: TGCGCCAGCAGCCAAGCGGGACAGGGGAAGTCAGATACGCAGTATTTT.

The chain has TRBV25-1 and TRBJ2-7; TRBD2 aligns across 8 bases. After removal of 5 bases from V and 2 bases from J, the junction contained 8 bases not matched to a gene. The CDR3 sequence is 15 residues long. Germline V gene sequence: CDR1 MGHDK, CDR2 SYGVNS. The chain's CDR3 is CASSPPAGGPYEQYF. DNA for the CDR3: TGTGCCAGCAGTCCCCCGGCGGGAGGCCCCTACGAGCAGTACTTC.

The chain carries TRBV23-1 and TRBJ2-1; D is undetermined. TRBV23-1 is known as an ORF, though its function is uncertain. This CDR3 comprises 11 residues. V was trimmed by 4 bases and J by 5 bases, leaving 3 bases between them. Here the CDR3 reads CASSRHNEQFF. CDR3 DNA: TGCGCCAGCAGTCGGCACAATGAGCAGTTCTTC.

The V gene is TRBV6-1, the J gene TRBJ1-2, with 9 positions matching TRBD1. CDR3 length: 15 amino acids. Per the germline V gene, CDR1 is MNHNS and CDR2 is SASEGT. With V trimmed by 1 base and J by 6 bases, 6 bases remained unmatched. CDR3 DNA: TGTGCCAGCAGTGAAGAGGGACAGGGATATGATGGCTACACCTTC. This sequence encodes CASSEEGQGYDGYTF.

This chain uses TRBV9 with TRBJ1-1, with 9 bases aligning to TRBD1. This CDR3 has 16 amino acids. Germline loops: CDR1 SGDLS, CDR2 YYNGEE. Germline trimming cut 0 bases from V and 4 bases from J; bases unmatched to any gene: 7. The CDR3 nucleotides read TGTGCCAGCAGCGTAGCGAGCGGGACAGGGCCCACTGAAGCTTTCTTT. Its protein is CASSVASGTGPTEAFF. Complete variable domain (other parts from reference TRBV9 and TRBJ1-1): DSGVTQTPKHLITATGQRVTLRCSPRSGDLSVYWYQQSLDQGLQFLIQYYNGEERAKGNILERFSAQQFPDLHSELNLSSLELGDSALYFCASSVASGTGPTEAFFGQGTRLTVV.

The rearrangement joins TRBV10-2 to TRBJ2-5, with D hard to call. V lost 4 bases to trimming and J lost 4 bases, with 4 bases between them. CDR1 and CDR2 (germline): WSHSY, SAAADI. The CDR3 covers 11 residues. In nucleotides, the CDR3 is TGCGCCAGCAGTGTCGGAGAGACCCAGTACTTC. Translated, it gives CASSVGETQYF.

The chain employs TRBV2 and TRBJ1-5, with unresolved D. Trimming took 4 bases from V and 5 from J, leaving 6 bases between them. The CDR3 loop spans 12 amino acids. Germline V gene sequence: CDR1 SNHLY, CDR2 FYNNEI. DNA of the CDR3: TGTGCCAGCAGTGTTCCCGATCAGCCCCAGCATTTT. Translating it yields CASSVPDQPQHF.

The chain carries TRBV7-2 and TRBJ1-1, with D unclear. V lost 5 bases, J lost 3 bases, and 19 bases lay in between. The CDR3 loop spans 16 amino acids. From germline, CDR1 is SGHTA and CDR2 FQGNSA. The CDR3 region is CASSSGPRTSHTEAFF. The CDR3 bases are TGTGCCAGCAGCAGTGGCCCCCGTACAAGTCACACTGAAGCTTTCTTT. The full variable domain, with the rest looked up from reference TRBV7-2 and TRBJ1-1, is GAGVSQSPSNKVTEKGKDVELRCDPISGHTALYWYRQSLGQGLEFLIYFQGNSAPDKSGLPSDRFSAERTGGSVSTLTIQRTQQEDSAVYLCASSSGPRTSHTEAFFGQGTRLTVV.